The 28 T cell receptor beta chains below were found in one sample sequenced in a study of T cells after yellow fever vaccination. MiXCR, applied by TCRdb to the 5' RACE reads, yields one record per CDR3 protein. The repertoire holds hundreds of thousands of distinct CDR3 sequences, with about 4% as singletons. The sequencing here drew on PBMCs, taken 5 days after the yellow fever booster vaccination. The receptors derive from a man aged 18 to 30 who received the YFV17D yellow fever vaccine.

V and J are TRBV12-5 and TRBJ2-7; D is ambiguous. The V gene lost 10 bases and the J gene lost 3 bases, with 16 bases spanning the gap. Germline V CDR1 and CDR2: LGHNT, FRNRAP. The CDR3 spans 13 residues. CDR3 DNA sequence: TGTGCTACCTTAGGGCCGGAGCACTACGAGCAGTACGTC. It codes for CATLGPEHYEQYV.

This clonotype was observed a few times. The chain links TRBV6-5 to TRBJ1-5; 9 bases align to TRBD1. With V trimmed by 6 bases and J by 5 bases, 8 bases remained unmatched. The CDR3 has 15 residues. CDR1 MNHEY and CDR2 SVGAGI come from the germline V gene. The CDR3 here is CASSETGGGHQPQHF. The DNA for the CDR3 is TGTGCCAGCAGCGAAACAGGGGGCGGTCATCAGCCCCAGCATTTT.

This clonotype was seen a handful of times. This chain joins TRBV27 and TRBJ1-4, with TRBD1 as a possible D gene (6 bases). V lost 5 bases and J 0 bases, leaving 10 bases between the germline ends. The CDR3 is 15 residues long. The V gene's germline CDR1 is MNHEY and CDR2 SMNVEV (reference sequence). The CDR3 loop is CASSPDRSTNEKLFF. The CDR3 bases are TGTGCCAGCAGTCCGGACAGATCAACTAATGAAAAACTGTTTTTT.

The chain joins TRBV4-2 to TRBJ1-1; a weak D match, TRBD1 (5 bases). The CDR3 covers 15 residues. Looked up from germline, CDR1 is LGHNA and CDR2 is YNFKEQ. Deletions cut 4 bases from V and 3 bases from J, with 15 bases between. In DNA form, the CDR3 reads TGTGCCAGCAGCCCCCGGGCCCAAGGGGACACTGAAGCTTTCTTT. Translation: CASSPRAQGDTEAFF.

The sample holds a few counts of this clonotype. The chain employs TRBV7-8 and TRBJ1-2; 8 bases fit TRBD1. This CDR3 is 14 amino acids long. J lost 4 bases, V lost 5 bases, and 6 bases had no gene match. Germline V gives CDR1 SGHVS, CDR2 FQNEAQ. DNA for the CDR3: TGTGCCAGCAGCGTCCGGGACAGGCTCTATGGCTACACCTTC. This sequence encodes CASSVRDRLYGYTF.

The J gene is TRBJ1-4, the V gene TRBV4-3, with D maybe TRBD1 (6 bases). From germline, CDR1 is LGHNA and CDR2 YSLEER. With 2 bases removed from V and 6 bases from J, the gap between germline ends came to 19 bases. The CDR3 spans 17 residues. CDR3 nucleotides: TGCGCCAGCAGCCAAATCTCCCTTAGGGGGGGTGATGAAAAACTGTTTTTT. This gives the protein CASSQISLRGGDEKLFF.

In its sample, this clonotype was seen a few times. The rearrangement uses TRBV4-2 and TRBJ2-1; 7 positions match TRBD2. V gave up 0 bases and J gave up 6 bases; unmatched junction bases: 5. Looked up from germline, CDR1 is LGHNA and CDR2 is YNFKEQ. There are 15 residues in the CDR3. The CDR3 here is CASSQEGQRGNEQFF. CDR3 nucleotide sequence: TGTGCCAGCAGCCAAGAGGGCCAGCGGGGCAATGAGCAGTTCTTC.

This clonotype has more than one count but fewer than ten. This chain connects TRBV30 to TRBJ1-3; D gene uncertain. This CDR3 region has 12 residues. Germline lookup yields CDR1 GTSNPN and CDR2 SVGIG (reference sequence). Trimming took off 4 bases at V and 3 bases at J, with 7 bases between the two ends. For the CDR3, the DNA is TGTGCCTGGAATGTGGGTGGAAACACCATATATTTT. It codes for CAWNVGGNTIYF.

This clonotype was picked up many times. The chain carries TRBV6-5 and TRBJ1-6; 10 positions agree with TRBD1. The CDR3 is 16 amino acids. V gave up 6 bases and J gave up 1 base; unmatched junction bases: 3. Germline CDR1 is MNHEY and CDR2 is SVGAGI. The CDR3 loop is CASRRTGGSYNSPLHF. CDR3 nucleotides: TGTGCCAGCAGACGGACAGGGGGATCCTATAATTCACCCCTCCACTTT.

This clonotype was recorded at least ten times. The chain carries TRBV7-9 and TRBJ1-4; no firm D call. This CDR3 contains 15 residues. The ends were cut back, 4 bases at V and 3 bases at J, with 12 bases in the middle. The V gene's germline CDR1 is SEHNR and CDR2 FQNEAQ (reference sequence). CDR3 amino acids: CASSSEGLPNEKLFF. The CDR3 nucleotides are TGTGCCAGCAGCTCAGAGGGTCTACCTAATGAAAAACTGTTTTTT.

This chain connects TRBV27 to TRBJ2-4; maybe TRBD2 (6 bases). The CDR3 is 12 residues long. The germline V and J ends were trimmed by 8 bases and 5 bases, with 10 bases remaining between them. Germline-derived CDR1 and CDR2 are MNHEY and SMNVEV (reference sequence). CDR3 amino acids: CASGGTENIQYF. Here the CDR3 DNA reads TGTGCCAGCGGAGGGACCGAAAACATTCAGTACTTC.

This clonotype was counted at least ten times. The chain carries TRBV5-1 and TRBJ2-3, with 7 bases that match TRBD1. The CDR3 extends over 16 amino acids. The junction had 4 bases not matched to a gene; V was cut back by 0 bases and J by 0 bases. The germline gives CDR1 SGHRS, CDR2 YFSETQ. This chain's CDR3 is CASSLGTGSSTDTQYF. The DNA of the CDR3 is TGCGCCAGCAGCTTGGGGACAGGCTCAAGCACAGATACGCAGTATTTT.

This clonotype appeared a few times. The gene calls are TRBV10-3 and TRBJ1-2; D remains unclear. V lost 10 bases and J 1 base, leaving 16 bases between the germline ends. In germline, CDR1 is ENHRY, CDR2 SYGVKD. The CDR3 runs 14 residues. CDR3 protein: CATLGPEFNYGYTF. DNA for the CDR3: TGTGCCACACTCGGCCCCGAGTTTAACTATGGCTACACCTTC.

This clonotype came up a few times. This chain links TRBV18 with TRBJ1-5; tentatively, D is TRBD1 (6 bases). Per germline, CDR1 KGHSH and CDR2 LQKENI. The CDR3 consists of 15 residues. Trimming pared 4 bases from V and 7 bases from J, leaving 17 bases between. CDR3 amino acids: CASSLLQGRGQPQHF. The CDR3 DNA sequence: TGTGCCAGCTCACTACTACAGGGTAGGGGGCAGCCCCAGCATTTT. Combining the CDR3 with reference TRBV18 and TRBJ1-5 gives the whole variable domain NAGVMQNPRHLVRRRGQEARLRCSPMKGHSHVYWYRQLPEEGLKFMVYLQKENIIDESGMPKERFSAEFPKEGPSILRIQQVVRGDSAAYFCASSLLQGRGQPQHFGDGTRLSIL.

In its sample, this clonotype was seen a few times. V gene TRBV5-1 combines with J gene TRBJ1-3; D is perhaps TRBD1 (6 bases). This CDR3 has 18 amino acids. The germline V and J ends were trimmed by 3 bases and 3 bases, with 22 bases remaining between them. Germline V gene data show CDR1 as SGHRS and CDR2 as YFSETQ. The CDR3: CASSWSGAEGLVGNTIYF. The CDR3 nucleotides read TGCGCCAGCAGCTGGTCGGGGGCTGAGGGACTGGTTGGAAACACCATATATTTT. The variable domain in full, completed from reference TRBV5-1 and TRBJ1-3, reads KAGVTQTPRYLIKTRGQQVTLSCSPISGHRSVSWYQQTPGQGLQFLFEYFSETQRNKGNFPGRFSGRQFSNSRSEMNVSTLELGDSALYLCASSWSGAEGLVGNTIYFGEGSWLTVV.

The J gene is TRBJ1-1, the V gene TRBV5-5; 8 positions agree with TRBD1. This CDR3 contains 15 residues. From germline, CDR1 is SGHKS and CDR2 YYEKEE (reference sequence). V lost 0 bases and J lost 3; bases outside the gene matches: 4. This chain's CDR3 is CASSLEQGEDTEAFF. CDR3 DNA: TGTGCCAGCAGCTTGGAACAGGGGGAGGACACTGAAGCTTTCTTT.

This clonotype has a handful of counts. This chain joins TRBV7-9 and TRBJ1-5; no clear D. The CDR3 is 15 amino acids. Trimming stripped 3 bases from V and 3 bases from J, with 12 bases between. CDR1 and CDR2 (germline): SEHNR, FQNEAQ (reference sequence). CDR3 in DNA: TGTGCCAGCAGCTTCGGCTCCGGGAACAATCAGCCCCAGCATTTT. It translates to CASSFGSGNNQPQHF.

This clonotype was seen many times. The chain recombines TRBV28 with TRBJ2-2; D is unclear. The CDR3 runs 13 residues. The germline CDR1 and CDR2 sequences are MDHEN and SYDVKM. The V end lost 8 bases, the J end lost 0 bases, and 7 bases lay between the germline ends. In DNA, the CDR3 is TGTGCCAGCCGGACCACGAACACCGGGGAGCTGTTTTTT. It is translated as CASRTTNTGELFF.

This clonotype showed up just a few times. The rearrangement uses TRBV20-1 and TRBJ1-3, with a tentative D call TRBD1 (5 bases). Germline lookup yields CDR1 DFQATT and CDR2 SNEGSKA (reference sequence). The CDR3 runs 14 residues. The germline V and J ends were trimmed by 3 bases and 0 bases, with 9 bases remaining between them. CDR3 DNA sequence: TGCAGTGCTAGGTCAGGGCCCTCTGGAAACACCATATATTTT. Its translation: CSARSGPSGNTIYF.

This clonotype was seen many times. This rearrangement joins TRBV20-1 to TRBJ2-7, with D possibly being TRBD1 or TRBD2 (6 bases each). This CDR3 spans 14 amino acids. With 5 bases removed from V and 0 bases from J, the gap between germline ends came to 14 bases. Germline V gives CDR1 DFQATT, CDR2 SNEGSKA (reference sequence). The CDR3 region is CSAQKGGGSYEQYV. CDR3 sequence (DNA): TGCAGTGCTCAGAAGGGGGGAGGCTCCTACGAGCAGTACGTC.

The rearrangement joins TRBV5-5 to TRBJ2-3; D remains ambiguous. Trimming took off 4 bases at V and 6 bases at J, with 18 bases between the two ends. Per the germline V gene, CDR1 is SGHKS and CDR2 is YYEKEE (reference sequence). This CDR3 has 15 residues. The CDR3 bases are TGTGCCAGCAGCGGGGTGGTTAGATCAACCGATACGCAGTATTTT. Residues: CASSGVVRSTDTQYF.

CDR3 sequence: CASSRGPLETQYF. CDR3 DNA sequence: TGTGCCAGCAGCAGGGGGCCATTGGAGACCCAGTACTTC. This chain links TRBV12-3 or TRBV12-4 with TRBJ2-5, with TRBD1 matching over 8 bases. There are 13 residues in the CDR3. Germline trimming cut 6 bases from V and 5 bases from J; bases unmatched to any gene: 5.

J is TRBJ1-2 and V is TRBV7-2; D gene uncertain. Trimming took off 4 bases at V and 5 bases at J, with 8 bases between the two ends. The CDR3 totals 12 residues. The germline V gene encodes CDR1 SGHTA and CDR2 FQGNSA. CDR3 DNA: TGTGCCAGCAGCTATCCGTCGTATGGCTACACCTTC. This sequence encodes CASSYPSYGYTF.

The chain couples TRBV7-2 to TRBJ1-6; a weak D match, TRBD1 (5 bases). Trimming removed 4 bases at V and 6 bases at J, with 13 bases between. The CDR3 runs to 15 residues. Germline V gene lookup returns CDR1 SGHTA and CDR2 FQGNSA. CDR3 DNA sequence: TGTGCCAGCAGCTACAACCGACAGACTAATTCACCCCTCCACTTT. Its translation: CASSYNRQTNSPLHF.

Many counts were recorded for this clonotype. The genes are TRBV4-1 and TRBJ2-1; a weak D match, TRBD2 (6 bases). V was clipped by 4 bases and J by 10 bases, with 20 bases between them. Germline V gene lookup returns CDR1 MGHRA and CDR2 YSYEKL. The CDR3 consists of 15 residues. For the CDR3, the DNA is TGCGCCAGCAGCCCCAAGAGCCCGGCGGGAAGCGAGCAGTTCTTC. This gives the protein CASSPKSPAGSEQFF.

This clonotype appeared many times. This sequence joins TRBV7-2 and TRBJ2-1; 10 bases map to TRBD2. This CDR3 is built from 17 residues. The germline V gene has CDR1 SGHTA and CDR2 FQGNSA. With 1 base clipped from V and 6 bases from J, the junction kept 9 bases outside the gene matches. CDR3 sequence: CASSLVASGGQGNEQFF. In nucleotides, the CDR3 is TGTGCCAGCAGCTTAGTAGCTAGCGGGGGTCAGGGCAATGAGCAGTTCTTC.

CDR3 sequence reads: CASSIGGGSNQPQHF. CDR3 bases: TGTGCCAGTAGTATAGGGGGGGGCAGCAATCAGCCCCAGCATTTT. This chain joins TRBV19 and TRBJ1-5; possible D gene TRBD1, 6 bases. This CDR3 is 15 amino acids long. The germline CDR1 and CDR2 sequences are LNHDA and SQIVND (reference sequence). Between the trimmed V and J ends, which lost 1 base and 1 base, there was a span of 8 bases.

This clonotype showed up many times. The chain couples TRBV9 to TRBJ1-2; possible D gene TRBD1, 5 bases. Germline values: CDR1 SGDLS, CDR2 YYNGEE. This CDR3 is built from 15 residues. The V gene lost 3 bases and the J gene lost 2 bases, with 14 bases spanning the gap. Here the CDR3 DNA reads TGTGCCAGCAGCGGACTGGGGACCGGCAACTATGGCTACACCTTC. It translates to CASSGLGTGNYGYTF.